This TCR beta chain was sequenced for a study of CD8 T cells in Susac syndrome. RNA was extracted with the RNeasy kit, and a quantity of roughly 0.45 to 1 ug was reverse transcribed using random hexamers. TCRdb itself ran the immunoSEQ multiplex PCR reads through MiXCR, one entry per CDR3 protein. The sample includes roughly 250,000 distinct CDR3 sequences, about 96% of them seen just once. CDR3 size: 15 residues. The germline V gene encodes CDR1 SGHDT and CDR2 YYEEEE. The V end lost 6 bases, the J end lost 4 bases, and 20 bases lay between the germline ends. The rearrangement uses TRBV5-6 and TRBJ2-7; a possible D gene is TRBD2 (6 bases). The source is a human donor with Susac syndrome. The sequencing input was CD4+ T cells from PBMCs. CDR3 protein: CASTTPGEAAYEQYF. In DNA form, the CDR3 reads TGTGCCAGCACAACCCCGGGGGAAGCAGCTTACGAGCAGTACTTC.